Listed below are T cell receptor beta chains from one sample, sequenced in a study of T cell changes during pregnancy in multiple sclerosis. Produced via immunoSEQ multiplex PCR; TCRdb's table is partial and in-frame only. Here the sample spans 50,000 to 55,000 clones, around 90% being singletons. Here the sequenced sample was CD4+ T cells from peripheral blood mononuclear cells, taken in the third trimester of pregnancy. The receptors were gathered from a female donor with multiple sclerosis, enrolled in a pregnancy study. CDR3s include the opening cysteine and the closing phenylalanine or tryptophan. The D gene is left open where the match is weak. Expanded clones get a size class; other rows say once, few or many, or leave the size out.

j_call | v_call | clone_size | d_call | cdr3_nt | cdr3_aa
TRBJ2-3 | TRBV29-1 | once | - | TGCAGCGCCCTTGGAGGTATCACAGATACGCAGTATTTT | CSALGGITDTQYF
TRBJ1-1 | TRBV2 | - | - | TGTGCCAGCAGTGAAGGATCAGGCACTGAAGCTTTCTTT | CASSEGSGTEAFF
TRBJ1-2 | TRBV5-8 | once | TRBD1 | TGTGCCAGCAGCTTAACCGTTCAGGGGGATGGCTACACCTTC | CASSLTVQGDGYTF
TRBJ2-1 | TRBV9 | few | TRBD2 | TGTGCCAGCAGCGTTGTTAGCGGGGGGGCGGGTGAGCAGTTCTTC | CASSVVSGGAGEQFF
TRBJ2-3 | TRBV27 | - | - | TGTGCCAGCAGTTTAACAGGGCAGGCAGATACGCAGTATTTT | CASSLTGQADTQYF
TRBJ2-7 | TRBV25-1 | - | - | TGTGCCAGCATGGGTTCGGGGGACAGAGCCTACGAGCAGTACTTC | CASMGSGDRAYEQYF
TRBJ2-2 | TRBV5-4 | - | - | TGTGCCAGCAGCTTCGGGACACCGAACACCGGGGAGCTGTTTTTT | CASSFGTPNTGELFF
TRBJ1-2 | TRBV6-5 | - | - | TGTGCCAGCAGTTACGGGGCAGGTTATGGCTACACCTTC | CASSYGAGYGYTF
TRBJ1-1 | TRBV7-2 | - | - | TGTGCCAGCAGCCAGGTGTCAGGGATGGCTTTCTTT | CASSQVSGMAFF
TRBJ1-3 | TRBV11-2 | - | - | TGTGCCAGCAGCCCGAGGTCGGTCAGAGACTCTGGAAACACCATATATTTT | CASSPRSVRDSGNTIYF
TRBJ2-4 | TRBV5-6 | - | - | TGTGCCAGCAGCTTGGTTCTCGCAGGGAAGGCCAAAAACATTCAGTACTTC | CASSLVLAGKAKNIQYF
TRBJ1-4 | TRBV7-8 | - | - | TGTGCCAGCAGGCCGTCATGGCCGGGTGAAAAACTGTTTTTT | CASRPSWPGEKLFF
TRBJ1-5 | TRBV9 | - | TRBD1 | TGTGCCAGCAGCCTCACAGGGGGTGGGAATCAGCCCCAGCATTTT | CASSLTGGGNQPQHF
TRBJ2-7 | TRBV10-1 | - | - | TGCGCCAGCAGTGTAGGGAGCTACGAGCAGTACTTC | CASSVGSYEQYF
TRBJ1-2 | TRBV14 | - | - | TGTGCCAGCAGCCAAGGGCGACAGGCTCTCTACACCTTC | CASSQGRQALYTF
TRBJ2-7 | TRBV6-1 | - | TRBD2 | TGTGCCAGCAGTGATGGACTAGCGGATTACGAGCAGTACTTC | CASSDGLADYEQYF
TRBJ2-3 | TRBV29-1 | - | TRBD2 | TGCAGCGTTGTGGGGACTAGCGGACCTAGCACAGATACGCAGTATTTT | CSVVGTSGPSTDTQYF
TRBJ1-2 | TRBV5-5 | - | - | TGTGCCAGCAGCTTCTCCCTTGGGACTGCCTATGGCTACACCTTC | CASSFSLGTAYGYTF
TRBJ2-6 | TRBV5-4 | - | TRBD2 | TGTGCCAGCAGCTTCGGACTAGCGGGGGTTTCTGGGGCCAACGTCCTGACTTTC | CASSFGLAGVSGANVLTF
TRBJ2-7 | TRBV19 | few | - | TGTGCCAGTAGTATCGTGAGGGGGAGTTTGGGCGAGCAGTACTTC | CASSIVRGSLGEQYF
TRBJ1-1 | TRBV2 | - | - | TGTGCCAGCAGTGATTGGGTGGGACTCCAGAACACTGAAGCTTTCTTT | CASSDWVGLQNTEAFF
TRBJ2-3 | TRBV6-5 | - | - | TGTGCCAGCACCCCGGGAGACCTAGGGACAGATACGCAGTATTTT | CASTPGDLGTDTQYF
TRBJ2-1 | TRBV5-8 | - | - | TGTGCCAGCAGCACAGGACAGAACTACAATGAGCAGTTCTTC | CASSTGQNYNEQFF
TRBJ1-1 | TRBV18 | - | - | TGTGCCAGCTCACCCCCGGGGAGGGTGGCCACTGAAGCTTTCTTT | CASSPPGRVATEAFF
TRBJ1-2 | TRBV2 | - | - | TGTGCCAGCAGTGAGAGCCCGGGAACCTACACCTTC | CASSESPGTYTF
TRBJ1-3 | TRBV18 | - | - | TGTGCCAGCTCACTCGGACGACTAAGCTCTGGAAACACCATATATTTT | CASSLGRLSSGNTIYF
TRBJ2-7 | TRBV5-1 | - | - | TGCGCCAGCAGCTTGGCAGGGTCCTGGGAACAGTACTTC | CASSLAGSWEQYF
TRBJ2-1 | TRBV5-1 | - | - | TGCGCCAGCAGCTTGGACGGCGGAAACAATGAGCAGTTCTTC | CASSLDGGNNEQFF
TRBJ1-2 | TRBV2 | - | TRBD1 | TGTGCCAGCAGGGGGACAGGGCATGAGCGTTACTATGGCTACACCTTC | CASRGTGHERYYGYTF
TRBJ2-7 | TRBV25-1 | - | TRBD1 | TGTGCCAGCAGCCTCCGGGACAGGGGCGAGCAGTACTTC | CASSLRDRGEQYF
TRBJ2-2 | TRBV7-3 | - | TRBD2 | TGTGCCAGCAGGGGAGGGGACTCCCCCTTAACCGGGGAGCTGTTTTTT | CASRGGDSPLTGELFF
TRBJ2-4 | TRBV29-1 | once | TRBD1 | TGCAGCTTTGGGACAGGGAACATTCAGTACTTC | CSFGTGNIQYF
TRBJ1-5 | TRBV9 | - | - | TGTGCCAGCAGCGTAGATGTCGGAAGGGGTCAGCCCCAGCATTTT | CASSVDVGRGQPQHF
TRBJ1-2 | TRBV5-6 | - | - | TGTGCCAGCAGCTCGGTTGGGGGGGGCAGGAACTATGGCTACACCTTC | CASSSVGGGRNYGYTF
TRBJ2-5 | TRBV29-1 | - | TRBD2 | TGCAGCGTTGAAGATCGGGAGGGGTCGATTGAGACCCAGTACTTC | CSVEDREGSIETQYF
TRBJ1-3 | TRBV19 | - | - | TGTGCCAGTAGTATTCGAGGGGGAAGGAGCTCTGGAAACACCATATATTTT | CASSIRGGRSSGNTIYF
TRBJ1-4 | TRBV21-1 | - | - | TGTGCCAGCAGACGAACAGACAGGGAGTCTGAAAAACTGTTTTTT | CASRRTDRESEKLFF
TRBJ1-2 | TRBV19 | once | - | TGTGCCAGTAGTAGCCAGGGGCTAAACTATGGCTACACCTTC | CASSSQGLNYGYTF
TRBJ2-7 | TRBV4-2 | - | - | TGTGCCAGCAGCCCCCGTGGGCCTACCTACGAGCAGTACTTC | CASSPRGPTYEQYF
TRBJ1-2 | TRBV5-6 | - | - | TGTGCCAGCAGGGGCGGGATTAACTATGGCTACACCTTC | CASRGGINYGYTF
TRBJ2-5 | TRBV5-1 | - | TRBD1 | TGCGCCAGCAGCCCTGGGACAGGGAGAGGAGAGACCCAGTACTTC | CASSPGTGRGETQYF
TRBJ2-5 | TRBV6-1 | - | - | TGTGCCAGCAGTGAATACTACGGGGAGACCCAGTACTTC | CASSEYYGETQYF
TRBJ2-4 | TRBV6-1 | - | TRBD2 | TGTGCCAGCAGTGAAGTTAGCGGGGGTCTAGCCAAAAACATTCAGTACTTC | CASSEVSGGLAKNIQYF
TRBJ1-4 | TRBV27 | once | - | TGTGCCAGCAGTCTCTACCTTGCAACTAATGAAAAACTGTTTTTT | CASSLYLATNEKLFF
TRBJ1-5 | TRBV27 | - | - | TGTGCCAGCAGTGTCTCAGGAAATCAGCCCCAGCATTTT | CASSVSGNQPQHF
TRBJ2-2 | TRBV7-2 | - | - | TGTGCCAGCAGCTTATTCCAGAACACCGGGGAGCTGTTTTTT | CASSLFQNTGELFF
TRBJ1-6 | TRBV7-8 | - | TRBD1 | TGTGCCAGCAGCTTAGCATGGACAGGGGGAAGTAGGAATAATTCACCCCTCCACTTT | CASSLAWTGGSRNNSPLHF
TRBJ1-5 | TRBV5-1 | - | - | TGCGCCAGCAGCTCAGGGGTCGGGAGCAATCAGCCCCAGCATTTT | CASSSGVGSNQPQHF
TRBJ1-2 | TRBV19 | - | - | TGTGCCAGTAGTATCCGAGACAGCGGCTACACCTTC | CASSIRDSGYTF
TRBJ2-1 | TRBV6-1 | - | - | TGTGCCAGCAGTGTAGGGGTCGGGGAGCAGTTCTTC | CASSVGVGEQFF
TRBJ1-2 | TRBV29-1 | once | TRBD1 | TGCAGCGTTGATGGGGACAGGGGCTATGGCTACACCTTC | CSVDGDRGYGYTF
TRBJ1-4 | TRBV12-5 | - | - | TGTGCTAGTGCCTACCAGGGGAGATTCGAAAAACTGTTTTTT | CASAYQGRFEKLFF
TRBJ1-1 | TRBV6-1 | - | TRBD1 | TGTGCCAGCAGCGACAGGGGGAGTCGGAACACTGAAGCTTTCTTT | CASSDRGSRNTEAFF
TRBJ2-3 | TRBV9 | - | TRBD1 | TGTGCCAGCAGCGTAGCGGGACAGGGGTACACAGATACGCAGTATTTT | CASSVAGQGYTDTQYF
TRBJ1-2 | TRBV6-5 | - | TRBD1 | TGTGCCAGCAGGAATGACAGGGGGCGTACGAATGGCTACACCTTC | CASRNDRGRTNGYTF